A single sample gave rise to the 13 T cell receptor beta chains below, sequenced in a study of Tregs in tolerant kidney transplant recipients. The method was immunoSEQ multiplex PCR; TCRdb's version includes in-frame clones alone and lacks a portion of them. The repertoire has 90,000 to 150,000 clones, roughly nine tenths of them found once; the top ten carry around 0.6%. Input material: CD4+ T cells from blood. The source of these receptors is a human donor in good health.

This sequence joins TRBV5-6 and TRBJ1-1; 9 bases fit TRBD1. The CDR3 loop spans 16 amino acids. The ends lost 3 bases at V and 0 bases at J; junction bases unmatched: 6. CDR1 and CDR2 (germline): SGHDT, YYEEEE. The CDR3 loop reads CASSWAGTGLNTEAFF. Here the CDR3 DNA reads TGTGCCAGCAGCTGGGCTGGGACAGGGCTGAACACTGAAGCTTTCTTT. Supplemented by reference TRBV5-6 and TRBJ1-1, the full variable domain reads DAGVTQSPTHLIKTRGQQVTLRCSPKSGHDTVSWYQQALGQGPQFIFQYYEEEERQRGNFPDRFSGHQFPNYSSELNVNALLLGDSALYLCASSWAGTGLNTEAFFGQGTRLTVV.

The chain recombines TRBV4-1 with TRBJ1-3, with unresolved D. The V gene's germline CDR1 is MGHRA and CDR2 YSYEKL. This CDR3 region has 13 residues. V was clipped by 0 bases and J by 5 bases, with 5 bases between them. The CDR3 protein is CASSQEERNTIYF. In nucleotides, the CDR3 is TGCGCCAGCAGCCAAGAGGAGCGAAACACCATATATTTT.

The CDR3 loop reads CASCSGGPNTGELFF. CDR3 DNA sequence: TGCGCCAGCTGCTCAGGGGGACCGAACACCGGGGAGCTGTTTTTT. This chain links TRBV5-1 with TRBJ2-2; TRBD1 agrees at 7 bases. With V trimmed by 7 bases and J by 0 bases, 6 bases remained unmatched. The CDR3 has 15 amino acids. Germline CDR1 SGHRS, CDR2 YFSETQ.

This rearrangement joins TRBV5-6 to TRBJ1-2; a possible D gene is TRBD1 (6 bases). With 0 bases removed from V and 8 bases from J, the gap between germline ends came to 17 bases. The germline V gene has CDR1 SGHDT and CDR2 YYEEEE. This CDR3 is 15 amino acids long. The CDR3 sequence: CASSLGREGVGGYTF. The CDR3 bases are TGTGCCAGCAGCTTGGGCAGAGAGGGGGTTGGAGGCTACACCTTC.

The chain employs TRBV7-8 and TRBJ1-2; no definite D call. Germline-derived CDR1 and CDR2 are SGHVS and FQNEAQ. Trimming took 0 bases from V and 3 from J, leaving 11 bases between them. CDR3 length: 15 amino acids. This CDR3 reads CASSLAPASHYGYTF. The CDR3 DNA sequence: TGTGCCAGCAGCTTAGCGCCAGCGAGTCACTATGGCTACACCTTC.

This clone came up a few times. V gene TRBV6-1 combines with J gene TRBJ1-4; tentatively, D is TRBD1 (5 bases). V lost 10 bases and J 0 bases, leaving 9 bases between the germline ends. Germline values: CDR1 MNHNS, CDR2 SASEGT. This CDR3 is built from 13 residues. The CDR3 coding sequence is TGTGCCATTCCGGGACCAACTAATGAAAAACTGTTTTTT. Encoded protein: CAIPGPTNEKLFF.

V is TRBV5-1 and J is TRBJ1-6; the match to TRBD1 covers 9 bases. J lost 5 bases, V lost 3 bases, and 6 bases had no gene match. From germline, CDR1 is SGHRS and CDR2 YFSETQ. CDR3 length: 16 residues. CDR3 sequence (DNA): TGCGCCAGCAGCTATGGACAGGGGTGGGATAATTCACCCCTCCACTTT. Translated, it gives CASSYGQGWDNSPLHF.

This chain uses TRBV4-2 with TRBJ2-3; the match to TRBD2 covers 12 bases. The germline CDR1 and CDR2 sequences are LGHNA and YNFKEQ. Trimming cost V 2 bases and J 0 bases; bases outside gene matches: 3. The CDR3 extends over 17 amino acids. This CDR3 is CASSQLAGGPSTDTQYF. CDR3 DNA sequence: TGTGCCAGCAGCCAACTAGCGGGGGGGCCTAGCACAGATACGCAGTATTTT.

This clone has just a few counts. J is TRBJ1-5 and V is TRBV18; D call uncertain. The V end was cut by 3 bases, the J end by 7 bases, with 10 bases between. The CDR3 sequence is 13 residues long. In germline, CDR1 is KGHSH, CDR2 LQKENI. The CDR3, as DNA: TGTGCCAGCTCACCGGGTGGGTCCCAGCCCCAGCATTTT. Protein product: CASSPGGSQPQHF. Looking up the rest from reference TRBV18 and TRBJ1-5 gives the full variable domain: NAGVMQNPRHLVRRRGQEARLRCSPMKGHSHVYWYRQLPEEGLKFMVYLQKENIIDESGMPKERFSAEFPKEGPSILRIQQVVRGDSAAYFCASSPGGSQPQHFGDGTRLSIL.

The J gene is TRBJ1-1, the V gene TRBV5-5, with a tentative D call TRBD1 (5 bases). With 1 base removed from V and 1 base from J, the gap between germline ends came to 14 bases. The CDR3 sequence is 16 residues long. Germline values: CDR1 SGHKS, CDR2 YYEKEE (reference sequence). CDR3 DNA sequence: TGTGCCAGCAGCTTGAGGCAGGGTCTAGGGAACACTGAAGCTTTCTTT. Translating it yields CASSLRQGLGNTEAFF. Variable domain in full (rest from reference TRBV5-5 and TRBJ1-1): DAGVTQSPTHLIKTRGQQVTLRCSPISGHKSVSWYQQVLGQGPQFIFQYYEKEERGRGNFPDRFSARQFPNYSSELNVNALLLGDSALYLCASSLRQGLGNTEAFFGQGTRLTVV.

This chain connects TRBV4-2 to TRBJ2-1; 11 bases map to TRBD2. V lost 4 bases and J lost 3; bases outside the gene matches: 8. Germline lookup yields CDR1 LGHNA and CDR2 YNFKEQ. This CDR3 comprises 17 residues. The CDR3 protein is CASSRGGLAVIYNEQFF. The CDR3 bases are TGTGCCAGCAGCCGGGGGGGACTAGCGGTGATCTACAATGAGCAGTTCTTC.

About this clone itself: Other DNA sequences of this sample code for an identical CDR3. The chain joins TRBV5-1 to TRBJ2-7, with 9 nucleotides matching TRBD1. After removal of 4 bases from V and 1 base from J, the junction contained 6 bases not matched to a gene. This CDR3 has 15 residues. The germline V gene encodes CDR1 SGHRS and CDR2 YFSETQ. The CDR3 DNA reads as TGCGCCAGCAGCCTGGGGACAGGGAGATCCTACGAGCAGTACTTC. Protein product: CASSLGTGRSYEQYF.

Here the CDR3 DNA reads TGTGCCAGCAGTTTAGCAGGCCCTTATAATTCACCCCTCCACTTT. Translating gives CASSLAGPYNSPLHF. The rearrangement uses TRBV27 and TRBJ1-6; D ambiguous. This CDR3 spans 15 amino acids. CDR1 and CDR2 (germline): MNHEY, SMNVEV (reference sequence). Trimming took 2 bases from V and 4 from J, leaving 9 bases between them.